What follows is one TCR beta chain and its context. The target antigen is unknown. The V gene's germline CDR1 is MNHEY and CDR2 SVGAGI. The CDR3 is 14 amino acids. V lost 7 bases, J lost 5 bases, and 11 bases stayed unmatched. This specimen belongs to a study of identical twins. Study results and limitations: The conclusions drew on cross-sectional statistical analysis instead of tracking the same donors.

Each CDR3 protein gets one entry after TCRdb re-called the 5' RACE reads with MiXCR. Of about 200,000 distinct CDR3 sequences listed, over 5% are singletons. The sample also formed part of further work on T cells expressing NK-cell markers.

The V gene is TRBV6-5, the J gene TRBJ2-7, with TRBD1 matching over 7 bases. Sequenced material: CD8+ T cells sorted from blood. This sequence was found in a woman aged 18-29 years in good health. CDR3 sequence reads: CASIISGTADEQYF. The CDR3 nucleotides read TGTGCCAGCATTATATCCGGGACAGCCGACGAGCAGTACTTC.